This is a list of T cell receptor beta chains from one sample in a study of T cell repertoires in cytomegalovirus infection. In TCRdb, the reads were re-called with MiXCR into one record per CDR3 protein. The table lists about 310,000 distinct CDR3 sequences, 9.6% of them singletons. Input material: PBMCs. These receptors all stem from a human donor in good health (CMV status not recorded). Some clones in this sample may be carry-over from other donors' samples. Each CDR3 is given with its conserved first and last residue. Fields, in order: V gene, clone size, D gene, CDR3 length, J gene, CDR3 DNA, CDR3 protein. A D gene is named only where the DNA matches it firmly. Expanded clones are given a class, and other clones once, few, many or no size at all.

V: TRBV4-1
size: NA
D: TRBD2
length: 16
J: TRBJ2-1
DNA: TGCGCCAGCAGCCCCTATAGCGGGGGGGCCGGGAATGAGCAGTTCTTC
CDR3: CASSPYSGGAGNEQFF

V: TRBV20-1
size: many
D: TRBD2
length: 14
J: TRBJ2-1
DNA: TGCAGTGCTAGACCGGGACTAGCGGTTCATGAGCAGTTCTTC
CDR3: CSARPGLAVHEQFF

V: TRBV2
size: many
D: TRBD2
length: 17
J: TRBJ2-4
DNA: TGTGCCAGCACCGGACTAGCGGGGGGGCCATCCAAAAACATTCAGTACTTC
CDR3: CASTGLAGGPSKNIQYF

V: TRBV7-9
size: many
D: TRBD1
length: 14
J: TRBJ1-1
DNA: TGTGCCAGCAGCTTAGGACAGGGCCGCAGGGAAGCTTTCTTT
CDR3: CASSLGQGRREAFF

V: TRBV7-3
size: many
D: NA
length: 16
J: TRBJ2-1
DNA: TGTGCCAGCAGCTTGAAGTACGCTCTTTCAGGGGATGAGCAGTTCTTC
CDR3: CASSLKYALSGDEQFF

V: TRBV19
size: few
D: NA
length: 12
J: TRBJ2-2
DNA: TGTGCCATTACAGGGTTGGCCGGGGAGCTGTTTTTT
CDR3: CAITGLAGELFF

V: TRBV29-1
size: many
D: NA
length: 16
J: TRBJ2-3
DNA: TGCAGCGTTGAGACCCCGAGAAGTTCTAGCACAGATACGCAGTATTTT
CDR3: CSVETPRSSSTDTQYF

V: TRBV11-2
size: few
D: NA
length: 14
J: TRBJ1-6
DNA: TGTGCCAGCAGCTCGGGACTGCTTCGGTCACCCCTCCACTTT
CDR3: CASSSGLLRSPLHF

V: TRBV20-1
size: many
D: NA
length: 15
J: TRBJ2-7
DNA: TGCAGTGCGAAAATACCGGGACTGAGCTCCTACGAGCAGTACTTC
CDR3: CSAKIPGLSSYEQYF

V: TRBV6-2/TRBV6-3
size: many
D: NA
length: 11
J: TRBJ2-7
DNA: TGTGCCAGCAGAAAAGCCTACGAGCAGTACTTC
CDR3: CASRKAYEQYF

V: TRBV5-1
size: many
D: TRBD2
length: 16
J: TRBJ2-2
DNA: TGCGCCAGCAGCGGCAAAGCGGGGGGTAACACCGGGGAGCTGTTTTTT
CDR3: CASSGKAGGNTGELFF

V: TRBV7-9
size: many
D: NA
length: 13
J: TRBJ2-3
DNA: TGTGCCAGCAGCTTGCAGGAGGGAAATACGCAGTATTTT
CDR3: CASSLQEGNTQYF

V: TRBV20-1
size: few
D: NA
length: 13
J: TRBJ1-2
DNA: TGCAGTGCTAGAGATACAGGTTCCTATGGCTACACCTTC
CDR3: CSARDTGSYGYTF

V: TRBV20-1
size: many
D: NA
length: 12
J: TRBJ1-1
DNA: TGCAGTGCTAGGAGGGGAAAAACTGAAGCTTTCTTT
CDR3: CSARRGKTEAFF

V: TRBV28
size: many
D: NA
length: 15
J: TRBJ1-3
DNA: TGTGCCAGCAGCTCTTGGACGGTCTCTGGAAACACCATATATTTT
CDR3: CASSSWTVSGNTIYF

V: TRBV28
size: many
D: TRBD1
length: 17
J: TRBJ2-4
DNA: TGTGCCAGCAATCCCCAACAGGGGGATGGGACCAAAAACATTCAGTACTTC
CDR3: CASNPQQGDGTKNIQYF

V: TRBV28
size: many
D: NA
length: 13
J: TRBJ1-2
DNA: TGTGCCAGCGGACCGGGACAAAACTATGGCTACACCTTC
CDR3: CASGPGQNYGYTF

V: TRBV2
size: few
D: TRBD1
length: 14
J: TRBJ2-5
DNA: TGTGCCAGCAGTCGGACAGGGGGCTTGGAGACCCAGTACTTC
CDR3: CASSRTGGLETQYF

V: TRBV6-1
size: many
D: NA
length: 13
J: TRBJ2-1
DNA: TGTGCCAGCAGTGAACGGATGAGGGGAACGCAGTTCTTC
CDR3: CASSERMRGTQFF

V: TRBV4-1
size: many
D: TRBD1
length: 15
J: TRBJ1-1
DNA: TGCGCCAGCAGCCAAAGTCCAGGGGGAAACACTGAAGCTTTCTTT
CDR3: CASSQSPGGNTEAFF

V: TRBV29-1
size: NA
D: TRBD2
length: 15
J: TRBJ2-7
DNA: TGCAGCGCAGAAGTAGCGGGGAACCTGGACTACGAGCAGTACTTC
CDR3: CSAEVAGNLDYEQYF

V: TRBV12-3/TRBV12-4
size: NA
D: TRBD2
length: 16
J: TRBJ2-5
DNA: TGTGCCAGCAGCCGATCTAGCGGGGGCGCCGTAGAGACCCAGTACTTC
CDR3: CASSRSSGGAVETQYF

V: TRBV6-2/TRBV6-3
size: NA
D: NA
length: 15
J: TRBJ2-5
DNA: TGTGCCAGCAGTTACCAGACTAAGTACCAAGAGACCCAGTACTTC
CDR3: CASSYQTKYQETQYF

V: TRBV20-1
size: few
D: NA
length: 13
J: TRBJ2-7
DNA: TGCAGTGCAAAACAGGGACTGGCCTACGAGCAGTACTTC
CDR3: CSAKQGLAYEQYF

V: TRBV7-9
size: many
D: NA
length: 15
J: TRBJ1-5
DNA: TGTGCCAGCAGCCACACCCACGGTTTAGGGCAGCCCCAGCATTTT
CDR3: CASSHTHGLGQPQHF

V: TRBV27
size: many
D: NA
length: 16
J: TRBJ2-5
DNA: TGTGCCAGCAGTTTATTCGGGGCGGGGTACCAAGAGACCCAGTACTTC
CDR3: CASSLFGAGYQETQYF

V: TRBV11-2
size: many
D: TRBD2
length: 16
J: TRBJ2-5
DNA: TGTGCCAGCAGCTTATTAGGCGGGGGGCTCCAAGAGACCCAGTACTTC
CDR3: CASSLLGGGLQETQYF

V: TRBV4-1
size: few
D: TRBD2
length: 16
J: TRBJ2-5
DNA: TGCGCCAGCAGCCGGCCACTAGCGGGGGGAGGAGAGACCCAGTACTTC
CDR3: CASSRPLAGGGETQYF

V: TRBV20-1
size: NA
D: NA
length: 12
J: TRBJ2-7
DNA: TGCAGTGCTAAACGAGGGACCTACGAGCAGTACTTC
CDR3: CSAKRGTYEQYF

V: TRBV20-1
size: NA
D: NA
length: 14
J: TRBJ1-1
DNA: TGCAGTGCTATTAGGGGGTCTATGAACACTGAAGCTTTCTTT
CDR3: CSAIRGSMNTEAFF

V: TRBV5-1
size: few
D: TRBD1
length: 14
J: TRBJ1-1
DNA: TGCGCCAGCAGCTTGGCCCAGGGGGTCACTGAAGCTTTCTTT
CDR3: CASSLAQGVTEAFF

V: TRBV29-1
size: many
D: NA
length: 15
J: TRBJ2-1
DNA: TGCAGCGTTGAAGGCAAGGAAGGGGGCTACAATGAGCAGTTCTTC
CDR3: CSVEGKEGGYNEQFF

V: TRBV2
size: NA
D: TRBD1
length: 15
J: TRBJ1-5
DNA: TGTGCCAGCAGCCCGTCCGGGACAGGCAATCAGCCCCAGCATTTT
CDR3: CASSPSGTGNQPQHF

V: TRBV6-2/TRBV6-3
size: NA
D: TRBD1
length: 15
J: TRBJ1-1
DNA: TGTGCCAGCAGTTCCTGGACAGGGAGGGTGACTGAAGCTTTCTTT
CDR3: CASSSWTGRVTEAFF

V: TRBV7-9
size: many
D: NA
length: 14
J: TRBJ2-1
DNA: TGTGCCAGCAGCCCTAGACCAGGGGCAAATGAGCAGTTCTTC
CDR3: CASSPRPGANEQFF

V: TRBV14
size: many
D: NA
length: 17
J: TRBJ2-4
DNA: TGTGCCAGCAGCCAAGAAGGGAATAGCGGAGCCAAAAACATTCAGTACTTC
CDR3: CASSQEGNSGAKNIQYF

V: TRBV14
size: NA
D: NA
length: 14
J: TRBJ1-1
DNA: TGTGCCAGCAGCCCGGGGGGAAGGCGTTTTGAAGCTTTCTTT
CDR3: CASSPGGRRFEAFF

V: TRBV7-2
size: NA
D: TRBD1
length: 16
J: TRBJ2-2
DNA: TGTGCCAGCAGCTTACGGACAGGAACGAACACCGGGGAGCTGTTTTTT
CDR3: CASSLRTGTNTGELFF

V: TRBV29-1
size: few
D: TRBD1
length: 13
J: TRBJ1-1
DNA: TGCAGCGTTAATACAGGGGGGAACACTGAAGCTTTCTTT
CDR3: CSVNTGGNTEAFF

V: TRBV5-4
size: many
D: NA
length: 14
J: TRBJ2-3
DNA: TGTGCCAGCAGCTTGGACCCTAGCACAGATACGCAGTATTTT
CDR3: CASSLDPSTDTQYF

V: TRBV7-9
size: many
D: NA
length: 16
J: TRBJ1-3
DNA: TGTGCCAGCAGCCTAGACCGAACAGACACTGGAAACACCATATATTTT
CDR3: CASSLDRTDTGNTIYF

V: TRBV4-1
size: NA
D: TRBD2
length: 14
J: TRBJ2-3
DNA: TGCGCCAGCAGCCGGACTAGGGAGGGCGATACGCAGTATTTT
CDR3: CASSRTREGDTQYF

V: TRBV5-4
size: many
D: NA
length: 17
J: TRBJ2-5
DNA: TGTGCCAGCAGCCCTCGTAGTACTAAGGGGTTGGGGGAGACCCAGTACTTC
CDR3: CASSPRSTKGLGETQYF

V: TRBV6-6
size: many
D: NA
length: 16
J: TRBJ2-6
DNA: TGTGCCAGCAGTTACCTACAGGGTGCTGGGGCCAACGTCCTGACTTTC
CDR3: CASSYLQGAGANVLTF

V: TRBV24-1
size: many
D: NA
length: 18
J: TRBJ1-5
DNA: TGTGCCACCAGTGATCCACCGGAGGGACAAGATAGCAATCAGCCCCAGCATTTT
CDR3: CATSDPPEGQDSNQPQHF

V: TRBV20-1
size: many
D: NA
length: 13
J: TRBJ1-5
DNA: TGCAGTGCTACAGGAGACCCAAATCAGCCCCAGCATTTT
CDR3: CSATGDPNQPQHF

V: TRBV5-4
size: NA
D: NA
length: 16
J: TRBJ1-4
DNA: TGTGCCAGCAGCTTGGACAGGGCGCTTAGTAATGAAAAACTGTTTTTT
CDR3: CASSLDRALSNEKLFF

V: TRBV5-4
size: few
D: NA
length: 14
J: TRBJ2-2
DNA: TGTGCCAGCAGCGCAGGGATTTTAACCGGGGAGCTGTTTTTT
CDR3: CASSAGILTGELFF

V: TRBV7-9
size: many
D: TRBD1
length: 14
J: TRBJ2-7
DNA: TGTGCCAGCAGCTTAACGGCAGGGGGCCGCGAGCAGTACTTC
CDR3: CASSLTAGGREQYF

V: TRBV2
size: many
D: NA
length: 13
J: TRBJ2-7
DNA: TGTGCCGGCCCCAACACTCACATAAACGAGCAGTACTTC
CDR3: CAGPNTHINEQYF

V: TRBV6-2/TRBV6-3
size: many
D: NA
length: 15
J: TRBJ1-1
DNA: TGTGCCAGCAGTGCCCTAAGAGACTGGAACACTGAAGCTTTCTTT
CDR3: CASSALRDWNTEAFF

V: TRBV5-6
size: many
D: NA
length: 14
J: TRBJ2-1
DNA: TGTGCCAGCACCCGGCCCTACTCCTACAATGAGCAGTTCTTC
CDR3: CASTRPYSYNEQFF

V: TRBV27
size: many
D: NA
length: 14
J: TRBJ1-2
DNA: TGTGCCAGCAGTTCTCTGGGATCGTACTATGGCTACACCTTC
CDR3: CASSSLGSYYGYTF

V: TRBV14
size: few
D: TRBD1
length: 15
J: TRBJ1-6
DNA: TGTGCCAGCAGCCCTGGACAGGTGGGAAATTCACCCCTCCACTTT
CDR3: CASSPGQVGNSPLHF

V: TRBV6-2/TRBV6-3
size: many
D: NA
length: 12
J: TRBJ2-1
DNA: TGTGCCAGCAGTTACCCCAACAATGAGCAGTTCTTC
CDR3: CASSYPNNEQFF